This T cell receptor (beta chain) was documented in a study of cytomegalovirus exposure and HLA in healthy donors. The length of the CDR3 is 10 residues. The germline CDR1 and CDR2 sequences are SNHLY and FYNNEI. V gave up 8 bases and J gave up 14 bases; unmatched junction bases: 7. Both 60 Vbeta primers and 13 Jbeta primers went into the PCR. Clones were read by immunoSEQ multiplex PCR, and TCRdb kept only the in-frame ones, dropping some. The repertoire table contains around 64,000 clones. The origin of this receptor is a female donor in good health and CMV-seropositive. Sequenced sample: PBMCs. The chain uses TRBV2 and TRBJ1-2; 8 bases are shared with TRBD1. CDR3 nucleotide sequence: TGTGCCAGCTCGGGACAGGCGATAACCTTC. It yields the protein CASSGQAITF.